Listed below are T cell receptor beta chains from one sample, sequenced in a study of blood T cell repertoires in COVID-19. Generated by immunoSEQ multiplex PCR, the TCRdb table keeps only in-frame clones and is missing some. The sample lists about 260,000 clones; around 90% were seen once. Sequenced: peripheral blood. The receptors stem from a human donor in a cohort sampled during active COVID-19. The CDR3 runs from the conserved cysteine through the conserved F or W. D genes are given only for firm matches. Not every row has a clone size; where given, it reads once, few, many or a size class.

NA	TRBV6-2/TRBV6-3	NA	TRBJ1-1	CASSYSTARVNTEAFF	TGTGCCAGCAGTTACTCAACGGCCCGGGTGAACACTGAAGCTTTCTTT
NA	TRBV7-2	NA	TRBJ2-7	CASSLAPGLTYEQYF	TGTGCCAGCAGCTTAGCACCGGGACTTACCTACGAGCAGTACTTC
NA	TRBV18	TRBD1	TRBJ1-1	CASSQDRGQNTEAFF	TGTGCCAGCTCACAGGACAGGGGGCAGAACACTGAAGCTTTCTTT
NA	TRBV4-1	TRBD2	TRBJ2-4	CASSQVDMGLAGGNIQYF	TGCGCCAGCAGCCAAGTAGATATGGGACTAGCGGGGGGAAACATTCAGTACTTC
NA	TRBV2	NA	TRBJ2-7	CASSSGVPEQYF	TGTGCCAGCTCCTCCGGAGTTCCTGAGCAGTACTTC
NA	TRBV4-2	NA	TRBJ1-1	CASSQESGQKNTEAFF	TGTGCCAGCAGCCAAGAATCAGGACAGAAGAACACTGAAGCTTTCTTT
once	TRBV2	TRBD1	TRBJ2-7	CASDRPGQGSYEQYF	TGTGCCAGCGATAGACCGGGACAGGGATCCTACGAGCAGTACTTC
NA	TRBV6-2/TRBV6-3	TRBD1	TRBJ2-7	CASSYDRGSYEQYF	TGTGCCAGCAGTTACGACAGGGGGTCCTACGAGCAGTACTTC
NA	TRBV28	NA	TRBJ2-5	CASSSVSNKAETQYF	TGTGCCAGCAGTTCGGTTTCGAATAAAGCCGAGACCCAGTACTTC
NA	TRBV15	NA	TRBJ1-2	CATSSSPRRGKDGYTF	TGTGCCACCAGCAGTAGCCCTCGCCGGGGGAAAGATGGCTACACCTTC
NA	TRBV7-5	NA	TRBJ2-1	CVRSIAREGPNEQFF	TGTGTCAGAAGTATAGCGCGGGAGGGCCCCAATGAGCAGTTCTTC
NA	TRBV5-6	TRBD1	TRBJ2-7	CASSLVRQGSLRYEQYF	TGTGCCAGCAGCTTGGTTCGACAGGGCTCCCTTCGGTACGAGCAGTACTTC
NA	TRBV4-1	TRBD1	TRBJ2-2	CASSRMDRERSGGELFF	TGCGCCAGCAGCCGAATGGACAGGGAGAGATCGGGCGGGGAGCTGTTTTTT
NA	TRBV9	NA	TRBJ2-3	CASSVAAVDTQYF	TGTGCCAGCAGCGTAGCCGCGGTAGATACGCAGTATTTT
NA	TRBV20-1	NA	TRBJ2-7	CSASLGWTYEQYF	TGCAGTGCTAGTCTAGGCTGGACCTACGAGCAGTACTTC
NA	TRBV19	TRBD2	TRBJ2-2	CASSHPPQREGFGELFF	TGTGCCAGTAGTCACCCCCCTCAGCGGGAGGGGTTCGGGGAGCTGTTTTTT
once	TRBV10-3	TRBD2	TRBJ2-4	CAIRQREGEGIQYF	TGTGCCATCCGACAGCGGGAGGGAGAAGGCATTCAGTACTTC
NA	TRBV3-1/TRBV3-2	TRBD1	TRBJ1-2	CASPRGGGGGYTF	TGTGCCAGCCCCCGTGGAGGGGGCGGTGGCTACACCTTC
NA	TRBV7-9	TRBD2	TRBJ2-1	CASGKAGSSYNEQFF	TGTGCCAGCGGAAAAGCGGGGAGCTCCTACAATGAGCAGTTCTTC
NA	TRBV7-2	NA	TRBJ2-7	CASSLRYEQYF	TGTGCCAGCAGCTTACGTTACGAGCAGTACTTC
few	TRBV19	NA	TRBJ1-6	CASSIIGGRRSPLHF	TGTGCCAGTAGTATAATCGGGGGAAGGCGATCACCCCTCCACTTT
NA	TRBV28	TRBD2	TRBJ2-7	CASMPSGRIYEQYF	TGTGCCAGCATGCCCAGCGGGAGGATCTACGAGCAGTACTTC
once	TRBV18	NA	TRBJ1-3	CASSPGQSSGNTIYF	TGTGCCAGCTCACCGGGGCAAAGCTCTGGAAACACCATATATTTT
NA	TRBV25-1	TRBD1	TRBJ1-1	CASSPLDRGDTEAFF	TGTGCCAGCAGTCCCTTAGACAGGGGAGACACTGAAGCTTTCTTT
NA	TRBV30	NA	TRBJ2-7	CAQTTGPGYEQYF	TGTGCTCAAACGACAGGACCAGGCTACGAGCAGTACTTC
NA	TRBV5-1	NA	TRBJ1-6	CASSLNTLQKSLHF	TGCGCCAGCAGCTTGAACACCCTCCAGAAATCCCTCCACTTT
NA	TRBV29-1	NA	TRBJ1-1	CSSFGGHPNTEAFF	TGCAGCTCATTCGGGGGGCACCCGAACACTGAAGCTTTCTTT
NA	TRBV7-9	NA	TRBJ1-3	CASSPAGGTTIYF	TGTGCCAGCAGCCCAGCGGGTGGGACCACCATATATTTT
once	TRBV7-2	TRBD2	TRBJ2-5	CASSPGLAGEFPRSAQYF	TGTGCCAGCAGCCCGGGACTAGCGGGGGAATTTCCTCGGTCGGCCCAGTACTTC
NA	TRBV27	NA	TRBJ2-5	CASTANRDGTQYF	TGTGCCAGCACCGCGAACAGGGATGGGACCCAGTACTTC
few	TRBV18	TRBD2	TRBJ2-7	CASSTGLAGDREQYF	TGTGCCAGCTCCACCGGACTAGCGGGAGATCGCGAGCAGTACTTC
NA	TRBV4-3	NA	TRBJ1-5	CASSQGFGKRNQPQHF	TGCGCCAGCAGCCAAGGATTCGGGAAACGGAATCAGCCCCAGCATTTT
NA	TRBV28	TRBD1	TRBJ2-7	CASSFLRYRDSLTYEQYF	TGTGCCAGCAGTTTCCTCCGATACCGGGACAGCCTAACCTACGAGCAGTACTTC
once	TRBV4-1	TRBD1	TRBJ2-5	CASSQGTGDGETQYF	TGCGCCAGCAGCCAAGGGACAGGGGACGGGGAGACCCAGTACTTC
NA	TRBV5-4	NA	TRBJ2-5	CASSPRTNQETQYF	TGTGCCAGCAGCCCGAGGACTAACCAAGAGACCCAGTACTTC
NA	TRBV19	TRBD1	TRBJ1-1	CASSTQGAMNTEAFF	TGTGCCAGTAGTACCCAGGGGGCGATGAACACTGAAGCTTTCTTT
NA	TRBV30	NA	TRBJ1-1	CAWSGVTGWNTEAFF	TGTGCCTGGTCCGGCGTCACAGGGTGGAACACTGAAGCTTTCTTT
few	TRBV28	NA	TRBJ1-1	CASRRRFRNTEAFF	TGTGCCAGCAGGCGGCGGTTTCGAAACACTGAAGCTTTCTTT
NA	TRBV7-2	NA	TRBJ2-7	CASSFPGRGASTYEQYF	TGTGCCAGCAGCTTTCCGGGTCGGGGGGCCTCGACCTACGAGCAGTACTTC
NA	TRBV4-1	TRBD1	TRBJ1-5	CASSQDVEGAPNQPQHF	TGCGCCAGCAGCCAAGATGTGGAGGGGGCGCCCAATCAGCCCCAGCATTTT
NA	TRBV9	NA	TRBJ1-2	CASSGGTPPEGYTF	TGTGCCAGCAGCGGAGGGACTCCTCCTGAGGGCTACACCTTC